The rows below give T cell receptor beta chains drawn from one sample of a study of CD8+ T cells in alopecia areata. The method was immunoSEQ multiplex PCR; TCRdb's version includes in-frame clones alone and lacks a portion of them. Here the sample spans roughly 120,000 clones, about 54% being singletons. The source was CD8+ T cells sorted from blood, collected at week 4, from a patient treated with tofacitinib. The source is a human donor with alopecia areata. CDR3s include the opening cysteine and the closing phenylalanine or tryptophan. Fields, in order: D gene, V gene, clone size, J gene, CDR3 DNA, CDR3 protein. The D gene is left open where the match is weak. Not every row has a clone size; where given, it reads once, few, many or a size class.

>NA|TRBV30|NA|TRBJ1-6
TGTGCCTGGAGTACCGACCGGGTTTCACCCCTCCACTTT
CAWSTDRVSPLHF
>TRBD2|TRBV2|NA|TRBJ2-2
TGTGCCAGCCGTCTGGGAGGGACCGGGGAGCTGTTTTTT
CASRLGGTGELFF
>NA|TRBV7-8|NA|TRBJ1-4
TGTGCCAGCAGCTTAGCGGGGGGGGGACCCCAACTGTTTTTT
CASSLAGGGPQLFF
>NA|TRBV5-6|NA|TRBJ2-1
TGTGCCAGCAGCCTCTCGGCTAGTAGTGAGCAGTTCTTC
CASSLSASSEQFF
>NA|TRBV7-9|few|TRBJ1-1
TGTGCTACAGGGAACACTGAAGCTTTCTTT
CATGNTEAFF
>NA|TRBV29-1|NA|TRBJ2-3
TGCAGCGTTGAAGATCTTAGAGGGCCGCTTCTGGGGCAGTATTTT
CSVEDLRGPLLGQYF
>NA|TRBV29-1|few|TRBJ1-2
TGCAGCGCAGAGACGGCCCTAGTTAGCTACTATGGCTACACCTTC
CSAETALVSYYGYTF
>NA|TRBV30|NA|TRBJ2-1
TGTGCCTGGAGTGTGGACAACAATGAGCAGTTCTTC
CAWSVDNNEQFF
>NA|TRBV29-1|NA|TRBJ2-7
TGCAGCGTGACCTCCGGGACAAGCTACGAGCAGTACTTC
CSVTSGTSYEQYF
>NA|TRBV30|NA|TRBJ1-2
TGTGCCTCCCTAATGGTGCGGGACCTCTATGGCTACACCTTC
CASLMVRDLYGYTF
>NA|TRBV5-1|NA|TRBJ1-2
TGCGCCAGCAGCTCCGCGGGGGGCGGTTATGGCTACACCTTC
CASSSAGGGYGYTF
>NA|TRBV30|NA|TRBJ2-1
TGTGCCTGGAGTGTAATGGGGGGACTGCAGTTCTTC
CAWSVMGGLQFF
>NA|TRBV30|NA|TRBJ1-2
TGTGCCTGGAGTGTACTAGAGACAGGCGGCAGTGGTTATGGCTACACCTTC
CAWSVLETGGSGYGYTF
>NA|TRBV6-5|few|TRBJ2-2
TGTGCCGGGAGGACAGGGAACACCGGGGAGCTGTTTTTT
CAGRTGNTGELFF
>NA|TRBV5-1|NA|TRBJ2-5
TGCGCCAGCAGCTTGGGATCAAACCAAGAGACCCAGTACTTC
CASSLGSNQETQYF
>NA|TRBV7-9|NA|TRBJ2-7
TGTGCCAGCAGCTCCCCCCGGGGGGCTAACTACGAGCAGTACTTC
CASSSPRGANYEQYF
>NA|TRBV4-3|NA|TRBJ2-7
TGCGCCAGCAGCCAAGGTCGTTGGCTCTACGAGCAGTACTTC
CASSQGRWLYEQYF
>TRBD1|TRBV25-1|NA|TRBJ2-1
TGTGCCAGCAAAGGACAGGGGGCCACCTACTACAATGAGCAGTTCTTC
CASKGQGATYYNEQFF
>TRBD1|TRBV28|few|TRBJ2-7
TGTGCCAGCAGTCTAGGGGACAGGGACAGCTCCTACGAGCAGTACTTC
CASSLGDRDSSYEQYF
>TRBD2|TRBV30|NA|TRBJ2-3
TGTGCCTGCAGCAGGCGGGGGGCGCTAGTGGATACGCAGTATTTT
CACSRRGALVDTQYF
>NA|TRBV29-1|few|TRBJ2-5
TGCAGCGTGGCGGGACTCCACTCTTACCAAGAGACCCAGTACTTC
CSVAGLHSYQETQYF
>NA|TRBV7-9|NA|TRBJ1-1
TGTGCCAGCAGCTTAGGGGGAAGTCCCGAAGCTTTCTTT
CASSLGGSPEAFF
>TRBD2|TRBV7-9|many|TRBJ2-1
TGTGCCAGCAGCTTACTAGCGGGGGAGCAGTTCTTC
CASSLLAGEQFF
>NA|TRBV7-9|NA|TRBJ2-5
TGTGCCAGCAGTTATCGACAGCAAGAGACCCAGTACTTC
CASSYRQQETQYF
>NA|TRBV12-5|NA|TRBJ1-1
TGTGCTAGCCGGGACCCAAACACTGAAGCTTTCTTT
CASRDPNTEAFF
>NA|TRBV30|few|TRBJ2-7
TGTGCCTGGGGACCGGGATCCTTTTCCTACGAGCAGTACTTC
CAWGPGSFSYEQYF
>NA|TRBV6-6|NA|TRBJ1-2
TGTGCCAGCAGGGGAGGAACAGAGGGCTATGGCTACACCTTC
CASRGGTEGYGYTF
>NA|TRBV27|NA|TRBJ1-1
TGTGCCAGCAGTTGGGACGGGAACACTGAAGCTTTCTTT
CASSWDGNTEAFF
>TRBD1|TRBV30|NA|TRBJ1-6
TGTGCCTGGAGAGGGGGCTCCCCTAATTCACCCCTCCACTTT
CAWRGGSPNSPLHF
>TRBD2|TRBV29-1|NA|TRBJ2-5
TGCAGCGTTTCGGGACTAGCGGGGGGGCAAGGAGAGACCCAGTACTTC
CSVSGLAGGQGETQYF
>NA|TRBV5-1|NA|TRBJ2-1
TGCGCCAGCAGCTTGGAAGGGGAGAGCAGGGCTCAAGGAGATGAGCAGTTCTTC
CASSLEGESRAQGDEQFF
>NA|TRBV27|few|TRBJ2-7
TGTGCCACCAGGATCCACCCACACTCCTACGAGCAGTACTTC
CATRIHPHSYEQYF
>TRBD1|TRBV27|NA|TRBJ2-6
TGTGCCAGCAGTTCAACCGGGACAGGGGGACCCAACGTCCTGACTTTC
CASSSTGTGGPNVLTF
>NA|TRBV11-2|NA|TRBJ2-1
TGTGCCAGCAGCCCGCGATCCCCATCCAATGAGCAGTTCTTC
CASSPRSPSNEQFF
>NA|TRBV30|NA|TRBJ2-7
TGTGCCTGGAGTGAGAGCTCCTACGAGCAGTACTTC
CAWSESSYEQYF
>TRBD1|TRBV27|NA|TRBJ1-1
TGTGCCAGCAGTTTGGGTCCGGGACAGGGGATGAACACTGAAGCTTTCTTT
CASSLGPGQGMNTEAFF
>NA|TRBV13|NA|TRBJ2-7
TGTGCCAGCAGCTTAGGGGGCGGCTACGAGCAGTACTTC
CASSLGGGYEQYF
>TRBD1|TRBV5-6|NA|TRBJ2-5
TGTGCCAGCAGCCAAGTAATACAGGGGTTCCAGGAGACCCAGTACTTC
CASSQVIQGFQETQYF
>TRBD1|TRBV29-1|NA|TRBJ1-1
TGCAGCGTTGGAGGACAGGGGAACACTGAAGCTTTCTTT
CSVGGQGNTEAFF
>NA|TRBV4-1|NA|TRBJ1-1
TGCGCCAGCAGCCAAGGAGGAGGGGTTCTGAACACTGAAGCTTTCTTT
CASSQGGGVLNTEAFF